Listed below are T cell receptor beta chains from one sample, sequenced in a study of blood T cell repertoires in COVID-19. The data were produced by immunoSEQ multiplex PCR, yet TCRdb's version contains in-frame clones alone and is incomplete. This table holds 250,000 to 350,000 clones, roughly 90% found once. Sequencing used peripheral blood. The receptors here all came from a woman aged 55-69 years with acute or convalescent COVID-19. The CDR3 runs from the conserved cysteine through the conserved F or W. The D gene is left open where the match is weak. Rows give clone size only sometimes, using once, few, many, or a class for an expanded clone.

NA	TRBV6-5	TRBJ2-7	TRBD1	TGTGCCAGCAGAGCCGAGACAGGGACCAAGTACGAGCAGTACTTC	CASRAETGTKYEQYF
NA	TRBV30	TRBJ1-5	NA	TGTGCCTGGAGTGAACTGGACAGCGGGAGTCAGCCCCAGCATTTT	CAWSELDSGSQPQHF
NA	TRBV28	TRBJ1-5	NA	TGTGCCAGCAGTCCTTACACAAATCAGCCCCAGCATTTT	CASSPYTNQPQHF
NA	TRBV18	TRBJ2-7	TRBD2	TGTGCCAGCTCACCGGGACTAGCGGGAGTAAAGAGCTCCTACGAGCAGTACTTC	CASSPGLAGVKSSYEQYF
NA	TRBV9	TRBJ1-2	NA	TGTGCCAGCAGCGTAGAACTCAACGAATACTATGGCTACACCTTC	CASSVELNEYYGYTF
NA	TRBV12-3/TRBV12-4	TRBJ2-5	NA	TGTGCCAGCAGCACATCAGGGACCCAGTACTTC	CASSTSGTQYF
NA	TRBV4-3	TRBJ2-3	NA	TGCGCCAGCAGCCAAGGGGGGCAGACAGATACGCAGTATTTT	CASSQGGQTDTQYF
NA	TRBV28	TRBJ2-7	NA	TGTGCCAGCAGGGGGGGGGCCTCCTACGAGCAGTACTTC	CASRGGASYEQYF
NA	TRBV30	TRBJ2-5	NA	TGTGCCTGGGGTTTTAGCGGAGTGATGGAGACCCAGTACTTC	CAWGFSGVMETQYF
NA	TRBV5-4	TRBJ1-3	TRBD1	TGTGCCAGCAGCCCGGGACAGGGAAGGAACACCATATATTTT	CASSPGQGRNTIYF
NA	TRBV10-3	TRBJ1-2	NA	TGTGCCATCAGTGAGTCGTGGGGGGAGATCCGTGGCTACACCTTC	CAISESWGEIRGYTF
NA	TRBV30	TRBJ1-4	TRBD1	TGTGCCTGGAGGAGAAGGACAGGAATTAATGAAAAACTGTTTTTT	CAWRRRTGINEKLFF
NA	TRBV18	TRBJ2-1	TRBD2	TGTGCCAGCTCACCACGGGCTCTAGCGGGAGGCAGTGAGCAGTTCTTC	CASSPRALAGGSEQFF
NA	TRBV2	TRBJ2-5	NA	TGTGCCAGCAGTGACTCTCGGGGTGCGGAGACCCAGTACTTC	CASSDSRGAETQYF
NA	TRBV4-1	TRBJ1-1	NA	TGCGCCAGCAGCCAAGATAGTCGGGGGAACACTGAAGCTTTCTTT	CASSQDSRGNTEAFF
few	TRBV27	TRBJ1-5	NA	TGTGCCAGCAGTTCGTACCGGGACATCCCTAAGGATCAGCCCCAGCATTTT	CASSSYRDIPKDQPQHF
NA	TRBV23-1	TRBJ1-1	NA	TGCGCCAGCAGTCACCGAGCGGCCCGCGTCGCTTTCTTT	CASSHRAARVAFF